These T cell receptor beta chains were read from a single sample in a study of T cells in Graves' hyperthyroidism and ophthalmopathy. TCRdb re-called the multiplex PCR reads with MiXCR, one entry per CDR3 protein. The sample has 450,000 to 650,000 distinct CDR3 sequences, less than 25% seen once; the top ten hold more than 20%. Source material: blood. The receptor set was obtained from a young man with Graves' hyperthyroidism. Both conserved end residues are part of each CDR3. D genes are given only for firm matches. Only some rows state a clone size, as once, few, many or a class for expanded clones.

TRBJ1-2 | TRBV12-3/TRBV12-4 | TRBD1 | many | CASSSWDRGEGYTF | TGTGCCAGCAGTTCTTGGGACAGGGGAGAAGGCTACACCTTC
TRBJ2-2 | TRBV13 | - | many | CASSFAKFGGELFF | TGTGCCAGCAGCTTCGCTAAATTCGGCGGGGAGCTGTTTTTT
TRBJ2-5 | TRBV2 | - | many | CASRLQGVGETQYF | TGTGCCAGCAGGCTCCAGGGTGTCGGTGAGACCCAGTACTTC
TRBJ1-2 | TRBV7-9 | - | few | CASSFPEGYGYTF | TGTGCCAGCAGCTTCCCCGAAGGGTATGGCTACACCTTC
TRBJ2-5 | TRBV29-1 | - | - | CSVRRDLETQYF | TGCAGCGTTAGGAGGGATCTGGAGACCCAGTACTTC
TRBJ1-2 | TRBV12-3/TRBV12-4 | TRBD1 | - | CASSFYVQGEGYTF | TGTGCCAGCAGTTTTTACGTACAGGGGGAGGGCTACACCTTC
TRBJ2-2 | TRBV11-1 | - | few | CASSLVSGAHTGELFF | TGTGCCAGCAGCTTAGTATCAGGGGCGCACACCGGGGAGCTGTTTTTT
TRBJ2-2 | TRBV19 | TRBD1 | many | CASSLTGGGTGELFF | TGTGCCAGTAGTCTGACAGGGGGCGGCACCGGGGAGCTGTTTTTT
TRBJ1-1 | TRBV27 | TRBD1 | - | CASSTPDRGPTDTEAFF | TGTGCCAGCAGTACCCCGGACAGGGGGCCTACGGACACTGAAGCTTTCTTT
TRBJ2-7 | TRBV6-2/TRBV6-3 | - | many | CASSPHRGLASYEQYF | TGTGCCAGCAGCCCCCATCGTGGGTTGGCTTCCTACGAGCAGTACTTC
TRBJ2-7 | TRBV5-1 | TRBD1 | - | CASSVPGTGTDEQYF | TGCGCCAGCAGCGTCCCCGGGACAGGGACTGACGAGCAGTACTTC
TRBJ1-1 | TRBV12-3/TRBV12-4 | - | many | CASKRTTMNTEAFF | TGTGCCAGCAAACGGACAACGATGAACACTGAAGCTTTCTTT
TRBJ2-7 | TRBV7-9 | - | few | CASSLDRANYEQYF | TGTGCCAGCAGCTTAGACAGGGCCAACTACGAGCAGTACTTC
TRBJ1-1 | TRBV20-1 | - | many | CSASPLGDTEAFF | TGCAGTGCTAGCCCCCTGGGGGACACTGAAGCTTTCTTT
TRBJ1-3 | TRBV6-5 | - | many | CASSYSGTGIGNTIYF | TGTGCCAGCAGTTACTCCGGGACGGGCATTGGAAACACCATATATTTT
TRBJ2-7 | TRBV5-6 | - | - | CASSFGGPPYEQYF | TGTGCCAGCAGCTTCGGGGGGCCCCCCTACGAGCAGTACTTC
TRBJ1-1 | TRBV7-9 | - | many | CASSADQGIAEAFF | TGTGCCAGCAGCGCCGACCAGGGGATTGCTGAAGCTTTCTTT
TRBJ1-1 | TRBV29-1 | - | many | CSVEGRSTEAFF | TGCAGCGTTGAAGGCAGATCCACTGAAGCTTTCTTT
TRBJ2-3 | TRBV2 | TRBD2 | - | CASSDPVASGGDTQYF | TGTGCCAGCAGTGACCCCGTGGCTAGCGGGGGGGATACGCAGTATTTT
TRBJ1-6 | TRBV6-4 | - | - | CASRQGSSLHF | TGTGCCAGCAGACAGGGTTCGTCCCTCCACTTT
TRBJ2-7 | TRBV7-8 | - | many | CASSLVSTAYEQYF | TGTGCCAGCAGCTTAGTCTCGACAGCCTACGAGCAGTACTTC
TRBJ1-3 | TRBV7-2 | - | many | CASSTDSTSGNTIYF | TGTGCCAGCAGCACAGACAGTACCTCTGGAAACACCATATATTTT